One T cell receptor beta chain is described in this entry. The repertoire was sequenced with immunoSEQ multiplex PCR; TCRdb's copy has only in-frame clones and lacks some. The table shows roughly 120,000 clones, with 80% to 90% occurring only once. V dropped 1 base and J dropped 2 bases, with 13 bases sitting between them. Germline CDR1 and CDR2: LNHNV and YYDKDF (reference sequence). The CDR3 length is 16 residues. The data originate from a study of T cell responses to AZD1222 COVID-19 vaccine. Here the sequenced sample was peripheral blood, taken on day 0 of AZD1222 vaccination. The chain links TRBV15 to TRBJ2-3; D is perhaps TRBD2 (5 bases). This clonotype originated in an adult in good health. CDR3: CATSRGETRVTDTQYF. CDR3 DNA: TGTGCCACCAGCAGAGGGGAGACAAGGGTCACAGATACGCAGTATTTT.